The clone carrying this T cell receptor (beta chain) was seen at least ten times. Its antigen is as yet unknown. This specimen comes from a study of regulatory T cells in long-lasting Graves disease. Regarding the study as a whole: Among persistent patients, a larger number of public clonotypes were shared (about 3,000) than among newly diagnosed patients (about 970).

In building TCR beta libraries, iRepertoire HTBI primers were used together with Arm-PCR of CDR3 regions. The authors' processing: Across samples, more than 55 TRBV and roughly 13 TRBJ segments were found. TCRdb re-analysed the multiplex PCR reads in MiXCR, keeping a single row per CDR3 protein. The V and J calls follow TCRdb's processing rather than the paper's. Here the sample spans 320,000 or so distinct CDR3 sequences, more than 15% being singletons. Time point indicated: newly diagnosed GD, antithyroid drugs for less than 3 months. Construction of the TCR library relied on RNA isolated from PBMCs. The V gene's germline CDR1 is SEHNR and CDR2 FQNEAQ (reference sequence). The trim removed 7 bases at V and 3 bases at J, leaving 1 base unmatched. There are 12 residues in the CDR3.

Sequences were derived from peripheral blood mononuclear cells (PBMCs), sampled at new diagnosis, from a patient treated with antithyroid drugs. The V call is TRBV7-9, the J call TRBJ1-1, with 8 bases that match TRBD1. The sequence derives from a female donor with Graves disease. The CDR3 DNA reads as TGTGCCAGCACGGACAGGGACACTGAAGCTTTCTTT. As protein: CASTDRDTEAFF.